This entry lists 22 T cell receptor beta chains sequenced from one sample in a study of T cell changes during pregnancy in multiple sclerosis. Using immunoSEQ multiplex PCR, the repertoire was profiled, and TCRdb retains in-frame clones only, with some absent. This table holds about 46,000 clones, more than 90% found once. Sequenced here: CD8+ T cells from peripheral blood mononuclear cells, sampled after pregnancy. These TCRs come from a female donor with multiple sclerosis, enrolled in a pregnancy study.

This clone was picked up one time. The chain employs TRBV19 and TRBJ1-1, with 9 bases that match TRBD1. This CDR3 contains 13 residues. Trimming removed 5 bases from V and 4 bases from J; junction bases left unmatched: 2. Germline V gene sequence: CDR1 LNHDA, CDR2 SQIVND (reference sequence). CDR3 bases: TGTGCCAGTAGTCAGACAGGGGGCACTGAAGCTTTCTTT. Its translation: CASSQTGGTEAFF.

V is TRBV27 and J is TRBJ1-5; D unresolved. Germline V gene lookup returns CDR1 MNHEY and CDR2 SMNVEV (reference sequence). V dropped 5 bases and J dropped 0 bases, with 11 bases sitting between them. There are 15 residues in the CDR3. The CDR3: CASSEGDYSNQPQHF. In DNA, the CDR3 is TGTGCCAGCAGTGAAGGAGACTATAGCAATCAGCCCCAGCATTTT.

This clone appeared a single time. The V call is TRBV6-1, the J call TRBJ2-5; tentatively, D is TRBD1 (6 bases). CDR3 size: 15 residues. Germline-derived CDR1 and CDR2 are MNHNS and SASEGT. Deletions cut 3 bases from V and 2 bases from J, with 13 bases between. The CDR3 loop is CASSEVQGGQETQYF. The CDR3 DNA follows: TGTGCCAGCAGTGAGGTACAGGGCGGGCAAGAGACCCAGTACTTC.

The J gene is TRBJ2-7, the V gene TRBV4-2; 9 bases fit TRBD1. Per germline, CDR1 LGHNA and CDR2 YNFKEQ. With V trimmed by 4 bases and J by 1 base, 2 bases remained unmatched. The CDR3 is 14 residues long. The DNA for the CDR3 is TGTGCCAGCAGCCGGGACAGGGCATCCTACGAGCAGTACTTC. Translating it yields CASSRDRASYEQYF.

The CDR3 nucleotides are TGTGCCAGCAGCGCCGGGACAGCCAATTCACCCCTCCACTTT. Protein product: CASSAGTANSPLHF. This sequence joins TRBV9 and TRBJ1-6; 7 nucleotides match TRBD1. Germline values: CDR1 SGDLS, CDR2 YYNGEE. This CDR3 is 14 amino acids long. V was clipped by 3 bases and J by 7 bases; unmatched bases: 4.

The CDR3 region has the DNA TGTGCCAGCAGTGCGGCGCTAGGAAGTGGGGCAAGCTCCTACGAGCAGTACTTC. This encodes CASSAALGSGASSYEQYF. The chain joins TRBV5-4 to TRBJ2-7; TRBD1 might be the D (5 bases). The CDR3 runs 18 residues. CDR1 and CDR2 (germline): SGHNT, YYREEE (reference sequence). The V and J ends lost 5 bases and 0 bases respectively, with 24 bases between them.

The rearrangement uses TRBV11-2 and TRBJ1-1, with D uncertain. V was cut by 5 bases and J by 1 base, with 8 bases left in between. The CDR3 has 13 amino acids. Germline V gene data show CDR1 as SGHAT and CDR2 as FQNNGV. CDR3 nucleotide sequence: TGTGCCAGCAGCGCTACAGAGAACACTGAAGCTTTCTTT. This codes for CASSATENTEAFF.

V is TRBV29-1 and J is TRBJ2-1; 10 nucleotides align to TRBD2. Trimming cost V 5 bases and J 8 bases; bases outside gene matches: 12. CDR1 SQVTM and CDR2 ANQGSEA come from the germline V gene. There are 15 residues in the CDR3. The CDR3 coding sequence is TGCAGCGTTCCCGAACCGGGACTAGCGAGGGATGAGCAGTTCTTC. Translated, it gives CSVPEPGLARDEQFF.

The rearrangement joins TRBV4-2 to TRBJ1-2, with D uncertain. Between the trimmed V and J ends, which lost 0 bases and 6 bases, there was a span of 14 bases. This CDR3 comprises 15 residues. Germline V gives CDR1 LGHNA, CDR2 YNFKEQ. In DNA form, the CDR3 reads TGTGCCAGCAGCCAAGATAGGTGGAGGGATGATGGCTACACCTTC. Residues: CASSQDRWRDDGYTF.

This clone has only a few counts. The chain recombines TRBV4-1 with TRBJ2-7, with TRBD1 as a possible D gene (5 bases). Looked up from germline, CDR1 is MGHRA and CDR2 is YSYEKL. This CDR3 spans 19 amino acids. Trimming left V 3 bases short and J 0 bases short, with 24 bases between. CDR3 loop: CASSQTATYSTDRSYEQYF. The CDR3 coding sequence is TGCGCCAGCAGCCAGACAGCTACCTATAGCACCGACCGCTCCTACGAGCAGTACTTC.

The rearrangement links TRBV7-2 to TRBJ1-2, with D possibly being TRBD1 (5 bases). CDR3 size: 15 residues. The V gene's germline CDR1 is SGHTA and CDR2 FQGNSA. V lost 7 bases and J lost 5, with 20 bases in between. CDR3 DNA: TGTGCCAGCACCCCCTTGCAGGGTGTTTGGTATGGCTACACCTTC. Its translation is CASTPLQGVWYGYTF.

This chain connects TRBV7-4 to TRBJ1-5, with D hard to call. The CDR3 runs 16 residues. V lost 1 base to trimming and J lost 0 bases, with 10 bases between them. Germline V gene sequence: CDR1 SGHVT, CDR2 SQSDAQ. CDR3 residues: CASSLGRLYSNQPQHF. The DNA for the CDR3 is TGTGCCAGCAGCTTAGGCAGACTCTATAGCAATCAGCCCCAGCATTTT.

This chain joins TRBV5-1 and TRBJ1-1, with a weak D call TRBD1 (5 bases). Trimming took 2 bases from V and 2 from J, leaving 13 bases between them. The CDR3 runs to 15 residues. Germline CDR1 reads SGHRS; CDR2 reads YFSETQ. For the CDR3, the DNA is TGCGCCAGCAGCTTATCATCGACAGCAAACACTGAAGCTTTCTTT. Translating gives CASSLSSTANTEAFF.

The V gene is TRBV6-5, the J gene TRBJ2-1; a weak D match, TRBD2 (5 bases). The germline CDR1 and CDR2 sequences are MNHEY and SVGAGI. Trimming removed 3 bases from V and 2 bases from J, with 8 bases in between. The CDR3 consists of 14 residues. CDR3: CASSYSDPYNEQFF. For the CDR3, the DNA is TGTGCCAGCAGTTATAGCGATCCCTACAATGAGCAGTTCTTC.

This sequence joins TRBV7-9 and TRBJ1-1; D not certain. Deletions cut 2 bases from V and 3 bases from J, with 13 bases between. From germline, CDR1 is SEHNR and CDR2 FQNEAQ (reference sequence). The CDR3 has 15 residues. The CDR3 reads CASSLSSGQDTEAFF. CDR3 coding DNA: TGTGCCAGCAGCTTAAGTTCTGGTCAGGACACTGAAGCTTTCTTT.

V usage is TRBV27 and J usage is TRBJ1-1; no firm D call. Trimming left V 2 bases short and J 0 bases short, with 10 bases between. This CDR3 has 15 amino acids. Germline V gene data show CDR1 as MNHEY and CDR2 as SMNVEV (reference sequence). The CDR3 nucleotides read TGTGCCAGCAGTTTAGGGTACAGATTGAACACTGAAGCTTTCTTT. It specifies CASSLGYRLNTEAFF.

The genes are TRBV7-9 and TRBJ2-1; 13 nucleotides agree with TRBD2. This CDR3 region has 15 residues. CDR1 SEHNR and CDR2 FQNEAQ come from the germline V gene (reference sequence). After removal of 6 bases from V and 9 bases from J, the junction contained 8 bases not matched to a gene. In DNA, the CDR3 is TGTGCCAGCAGTTTGCCGGGACTAGCGGGACTTGAGCAGTTCTTC. Translation gives CASSLPGLAGLEQFF.

The gene calls are TRBV13 and TRBJ2-5, with a tentative D call TRBD1 (7 bases). The germline gives CDR1 PRHDT, CDR2 FYEKMQ (reference sequence). V lost 5 bases and J lost 1, with 17 bases in between. This CDR3 is built from 16 residues. CDR3 loop: CASSPGGTTTQETQYF. CDR3 sequence (DNA): TGTGCCAGCAGCCCAGGGGGGACAACTACCCAAGAGACCCAGTACTTC.

The V gene is TRBV6-5, the J gene TRBJ1-3, with D hard to call. This CDR3 spans 11 amino acids. Germline V gives CDR1 MNHEY, CDR2 SVGAGI. Deletions cut 6 bases from V and 9 bases from J, with 9 bases between. CDR3 DNA: TGTGCCAGCAGCTACAGCCCCACCATATATTTT. Translating it yields CASSYSPTIYF.

J is TRBJ1-1 and V is TRBV7-6; D is perhaps TRBD1 (5 bases). CDR3 length equals 13 residues. Between the trimmed V and J ends, which lost 0 bases and 5 bases, there was a span of 7 bases. Germline V gives CDR1 SGHVS, CDR2 FNYEAQ. CDR3: CASSLAQGTEAFF. In DNA form, the CDR3 reads TGTGCCAGCAGCTTAGCGCAGGGTACTGAAGCTTTCTTT.

The genes are TRBV11-2 and TRBJ1-1; possibly TRBD1 for D (6 bases). The CDR3 totals 13 residues. Per germline, CDR1 SGHAT and CDR2 FQNNGV. Deletions cut 5 bases from V and 7 bases from J, with 14 bases between. CDR3 nucleotide sequence: TGTGCCAGCAGCACCGGGACATATGGTGAAGCTTTCTTT. It yields the protein CASSTGTYGEAFF.

The genes are TRBV6-5 and TRBJ2-3; the D is unclear. Per germline, CDR1 MNHEY and CDR2 SVGAGI. V lost 6 bases and J 2 bases, leaving 9 bases between the germline ends. The CDR3 has 13 amino acids. CDR3 DNA sequence: TGTGCCAGCAGCTATGCATTCACAGATACGCAGTATTTT. Protein: CASSYAFTDTQYF.